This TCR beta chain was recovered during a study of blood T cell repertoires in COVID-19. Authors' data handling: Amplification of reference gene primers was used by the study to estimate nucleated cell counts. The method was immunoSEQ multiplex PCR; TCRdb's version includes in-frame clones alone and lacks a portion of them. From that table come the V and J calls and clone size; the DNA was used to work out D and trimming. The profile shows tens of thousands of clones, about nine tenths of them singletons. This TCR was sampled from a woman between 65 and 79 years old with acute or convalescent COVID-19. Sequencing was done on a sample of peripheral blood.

CDR3 nucleotides: TGCGCCAGCAGCCAAAGACAGGCAGGGGCCTATGGCTACACCTTC. This codes for CASSQRQAGAYGYTF. The rearrangement links TRBV4-1 to TRBJ1-2, with D perhaps TRBD1 (6 bases). V was clipped by 2 bases and J by 4 bases, with 14 bases between them. The CDR3 loop spans 15 amino acids. In germline, CDR1 is MGHRA, CDR2 YSYEKL.